One sample yielded the 16 T cell receptor beta chains listed below, sequenced in a study of T cell repertoires in ileal Crohn's disease. Profiled with immunoSEQ multiplex PCR; TCRdb holds only in-frame clones, not every one. Among approximately 29,000 clones listed, roughly 81% were seen once. Sequencing was performed on ileal tissue. Source of these receptors: an adult with Crohn's disease.

The chain uses TRBV4-2 and TRBJ2-6; D is uncertain. CDR1 and CDR2 (germline): LGHNA, YNFKEQ. This CDR3 has 17 amino acids. Trimming cost V 1 base and J 1 base, with 11 bases left between them. CDR3 bases: TGTGCCAGCAGCCAAGTTTGGCCGTTATCTGGGGCCAACGTCCTGACTTTC. Amino acids: CASSQVWPLSGANVLTF.

The chain is built from TRBV6-5 and TRBJ2-7; D remains ambiguous. V shed 6 bases and J shed 2 bases, with 14 bases lying between them. This CDR3 has 14 amino acids. Germline V lookup: CDR1 MNHEY, CDR2 SVGAGI. The CDR3 is CASRRHIPTYEQYF. As DNA, the CDR3 is TGTGCCAGCAGGAGACATATTCCAACCTACGAGCAGTACTTC.

This clone showed up just a few times. V gene TRBV7-9 combines with J gene TRBJ2-5, with D unresolved. The germline V gene has CDR1 SEHNR and CDR2 FQNEAQ (reference sequence). Trimming pared 8 bases from V and 1 base from J, leaving 5 bases between. The CDR3 has 11 amino acids. The CDR3 DNA reads as TGTGCCAGCCAAGCCCAAGAGACCCAGTACTTC. It is translated as CASQAQETQYF.

V gene TRBV7-3 combines with J gene TRBJ2-2, with D possibly being TRBD1 (6 bases). Germline values: CDR1 SGHTA, CDR2 FQGTGA. V was shortened by 8 bases and J by 3 bases, with 10 bases between the two germline ends. This CDR3 has 13 residues. The CDR3 bases are TGTGCCAGCTCCTGGACAGACACCGGGGAGCTGTTTTTT. Its translation: CASSWTDTGELFF.

This rearrangement joins TRBV5-1 to TRBJ2-7, with 7 bases lining up with TRBD1. The CDR3 sequence is 15 residues long. Trimming removed 3 bases from V and 7 bases from J; junction bases left unmatched: 13. Germline V gene data show CDR1 as SGHRS and CDR2 as YFSETQ. The CDR3 loop reads CASSYLRDSPKEQYF. DNA for the CDR3: TGCGCCAGCAGCTACTTACGGGACAGCCCTAAGGAGCAGTACTTC.

This sequence joins TRBV23-1 and TRBJ1-6, with 9 bases identical to TRBD1. TRBV23-1 is identified as an open reading frame with a role that is uncertain. The CDR3 sequence is 14 residues long. V was clipped by 4 bases and J by 10 bases; unmatched bases: 5. CDR3 DNA: TGCGCCAGCAGTCGGGGACAGGGAACCTCACCCCTCCACTTT. This sequence encodes CASSRGQGTSPLHF.

The chain joins TRBV6-5 to TRBJ2-7, with 8 positions matching TRBD2. With 0 bases clipped from V and 7 bases from J, the junction kept 8 bases outside the gene matches. The length of the CDR3 is 15 residues. Germline V CDR1 and CDR2: MNHEY, SVGAGI. CDR3 region: CASSYSTGGGQEQYF. The CDR3, as DNA: TGTGCCAGCAGTTACTCGACAGGCGGGGGGCAAGAGCAGTACTTC.

The CDR3 DNA reads as TGTGCCAGCAGCCCGACAGTGGGCTATGGCTACACCTTC. Encoded protein: CASSPTVGYGYTF. The gene calls are TRBV7-2 and TRBJ1-2; a weak D match, TRBD1 (5 bases). Germline CDR1 SGHTA, CDR2 FQGNSA. V lost 5 bases and J 4 bases, leaving 11 bases between the germline ends. The CDR3 covers 13 residues.

V and J are TRBV12-5 and TRBJ2-2; the match to TRBD1 covers 7 bases. The CDR3 sequence is 14 residues long. Germline-derived CDR1 and CDR2 are LGHNT and FRNRAP. J was trimmed by 3 bases and V by 5 bases; bases with no gene match: 3. In DNA form, the CDR3 reads TGTGCTAGTGGTCAGGGGGTTCACACCGGGGAGCTGTTTTTT. The encoded protein is CASGQGVHTGELFF. Supplemented by reference TRBV12-5 and TRBJ2-2, the full variable domain reads DARVTQTPRHKVTEMGQEVTMRCQPILGHNTVFWYRQTMMQGLELLAYFRNRAPLDDSGMPKDRFSAEMPDATLATLKIQPSEPRDSAVYFCASGQGVHTGELFFGEGSRLTVL.

This chain connects TRBV11-1 to TRBJ1-1; no clear D gene. The CDR3 runs to 13 residues. Looked up from germline, CDR1 is SGHAT and CDR2 is FQDESV (reference sequence). Trimming took off 6 bases at V and 7 bases at J, with 15 bases between the two ends. In DNA form, the CDR3 reads TGTGCCAGCAGATTGGGAGGAGCCAATGAAGCTTTCTTT. This encodes CASRLGGANEAFF.

This chain joins TRBV5-6 and TRBJ2-2; 9 positions match TRBD1. The CDR3 sequence is 16 residues long. Germline CDR1 reads SGHDT; CDR2 reads YYEEEE. J gave up 7 bases and V 4 bases, and 11 bases lay outside the gene matches. CDR3 bases: TGTGCCAGCAGCCGACCCGGGACAGGGTCCGGCGGGGAGCTGTTTTTT. Its protein is CASSRPGTGSGGELFF.

This clone showed up just once. In nucleotides, the CDR3 is TGTGCCAGCAGCAAAGGGGGTAGCGGGGGCTATGAGACCCAGTACTTC. The encoded protein is CASSKGGSGGYETQYF. The genes are TRBV21-1 and TRBJ2-5; TRBD2, the table's D call, lacks a check against the DNA. TRBV21-1 is annotated as a pseudogene. The CDR3 loop spans 16 amino acids.

V gene TRBV7-2 combines with J gene TRBJ2-2; D call uncertain. CDR1 and CDR2 (germline): SGHTA, FQGNSA. CDR3 length: 12 amino acids. V was cut by 4 bases and J by 3 bases, with 3 bases left in between. The CDR3 DNA is TGTGCCAGCAGCTCCTACACCGGGGAGCTGTTTTTT. Residues: CASSSYTGELFF.

The chain has TRBV4-3 and TRBJ2-7; D is perhaps TRBD1 (6 bases). CDR1 is LGHNA, CDR2 YSLEER, per germline. The CDR3 sequence is 16 residues long. Trimming shortened V by 0 bases and J by 3 bases, and 15 bases separated the two germline ends. CDR3 in amino acids: CASSQDWAGDLYEQYF. The CDR3 region has the DNA TGCGCCAGCAGCCAAGATTGGGCAGGGGACCTCTACGAGCAGTACTTC.

The rearrangement joins TRBV2 to TRBJ2-2; 9 bases fit TRBD1. The CDR3 runs to 17 residues. Germline V gives CDR1 SNHLY, CDR2 FYNNEI. J lost 4 bases, V lost 6 bases, and 12 bases had no gene match. CDR3 in DNA: TGTGCCAGCAGGTACAGGGGGCGGAGGACCGCCACCGGGGAGCTGTTTTTT. Amino acid sequence: CASRYRGRRTATGELFF.

This clone has just one count. The chain joins TRBV2 to TRBJ2-7; weak D call: TRBD2 (6 bases). CDR1 and CDR2 (germline): SNHLY, FYNNEI. Trimming cost V 4 bases and J 2 bases, with 9 bases left between them. The CDR3 runs to 13 residues. Here the CDR3 DNA reads TGTGCCAGCAGTGGCGGGGACCCCTACGAGCAGTACTTC. Translated, it gives CASSGGDPYEQYF.